This T cell receptor (beta chain) was recovered during a study of patients and donors after allogeneic stem cell transplantation. TCRdb reprocessed the RT-PCR reads with MiXCR, giving one entry per CDR3 protein. The sample shows 400,000 to 500,000 distinct CDR3 sequences, approximately 16% of them seen only once. This clonotype was found many times. Per germline, CDR1 MGHRA and CDR2 YSYEKL. The germline V and J ends were trimmed by 4 bases and 0 bases, with 9 bases remaining between them. This CDR3 spans 15 amino acids. This rearrangement joins TRBV4-1 to TRBJ2-2; possibly TRBD1 for D (6 bases). The receptor was derived from a human donor who was either an allogeneic HSCT recipient or a stem cell or donor lymphocyte infusion donor (not recorded which). It is not recorded whose cells these are; they may come from a transplant donor. The sample consisted of blood, either unsorted or a sorted T cell fraction (not recorded which). The CDR3 spells CASSPGQTNTGELFF. CDR3 nucleotides: TGCGCCAGCAGCCCTGGACAGACGAACACCGGGGAGCTGTTTTTT.